This T cell receptor (beta chain) originates from a study of control samples from healthy donors and cancer patients. V was cut by 4 bases and J by 7 bases, with 21 bases left in between. Germline V lookup: CDR1 LGHDT, CDR2 YNNKEL (reference sequence). The CDR3 is 16 amino acids. The method was immunoSEQ multiplex PCR; TCRdb's version includes in-frame clones alone and lacks a portion of them. Here the sample spans approximately 90,000 clones, more than 75% being singletons. Sequences were obtained from blood. The chain combines TRBV3-1 (or the pseudogene TRBV3-2) with TRBJ2-3, with a tentative D call TRBD2 (6 bases). This receptor was obtained from a woman in her thirties or forties in good health. The CDR3 region has the DNA TGTGCCAGCAGCCCCGCGGGGAGTCTAGCGTGGTATACGCAGTATTTT. Amino acid sequence: CASSPAGSLAWYTQYF.